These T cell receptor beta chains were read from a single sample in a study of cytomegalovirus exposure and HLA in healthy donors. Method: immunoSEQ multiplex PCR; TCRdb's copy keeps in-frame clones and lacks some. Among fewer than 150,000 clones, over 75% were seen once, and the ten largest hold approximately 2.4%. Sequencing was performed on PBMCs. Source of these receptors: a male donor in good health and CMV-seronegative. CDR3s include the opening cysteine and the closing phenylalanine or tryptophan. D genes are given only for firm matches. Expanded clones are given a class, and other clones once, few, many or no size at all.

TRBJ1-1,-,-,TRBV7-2,TGTGCCAGCAGCTTAGCGGGCGCCACCATGACTGAAGCTTTCTTT,CASSLAGATMTEAFF
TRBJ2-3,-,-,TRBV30,TGTGCCTGGAGTGCGGGTGCAGATACGCAGTATTTT,CAWSAGADTQYF
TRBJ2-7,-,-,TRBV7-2,TGTGCCAGCAGCAACAGAGAGGGCTCCTACGAGCAGTACTTC,CASSNREGSYEQYF
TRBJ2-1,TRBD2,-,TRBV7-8,TGTGCCAGCAGCCAAGGACTAGCGGGAGGATTGGGATCCTACAATGAGCAGTTCTTC,CASSQGLAGGLGSYNEQFF
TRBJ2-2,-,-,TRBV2,TGTGCCAGCAGTGAATTAGTAGCGCGAGGCACCGGGGAGCTGTTTTTT,CASSELVARGTGELFF
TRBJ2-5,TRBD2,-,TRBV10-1,TGCGCCAGCAGTGAGAGTTTAGCGGGAGAAACCCAGTACTTC,CASSESLAGETQYF
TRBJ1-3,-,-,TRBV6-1,TGTGCCAGCAGAACAGGGTCTAGTGGAAACACCATATATTTT,CASRTGSSGNTIYF
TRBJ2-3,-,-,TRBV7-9,TGTGCCAGCAGCCAGCCTACAGGGAGAGCTAGCACAGATACGCAGTATTTT,CASSQPTGRASTDTQYF
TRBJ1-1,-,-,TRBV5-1,TGCGCCAGCAGCTTGCGGAGAGGGAGGGATCTAACCGAAGCTTTCTTT,CASSLRRGRDLTEAFF
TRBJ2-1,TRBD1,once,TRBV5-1,TGCGCCAGCAGCCCCCTTGGCGGGACAGGGCCTTACAATGAGCAGTTCTTC,CASSPLGGTGPYNEQFF